A single sample gave rise to the 3 T cell receptor beta chains below, sequenced in a study of identical twins. TCRdb called the 5' RACE reads again in MiXCR, with one record for every CDR3 protein. The table includes some 690,000 distinct CDR3 sequences, about 20% detected once. This sample also appeared in a second study, on T cells expressing NK-cell markers.

The material sequenced was PBMCs. These receptors originate from a woman aged 18-30 years in good health.

There are a few counts of this clonotype. The DNA for the CDR3 is TGTGCCATCAAACCTAGCGGGGTCAAAGAGACCCAGTACTTC. Translated, it gives CAIKPSGVKETQYF. V and J are TRBV10-3 and TRBJ2-5; TRBD2 matches 9 bases. Germline-derived CDR1 and CDR2 are ENHRY and SYGVKD. J was trimmed by 3 bases and V by 7 bases; bases with no gene match: 6. The CDR3 is made up of 14 amino acids.

V is TRBV5-6 and J is TRBJ2-1, with TRBD2 identical over 10 bases. In germline, CDR1 is SGHDT, CDR2 YYEEEE. The CDR3 runs to 17 residues. The V and J ends lost 6 bases and 4 bases, in that order; junction bases with no gene match: 13. This chain's CDR3 is CASTLRTSGKYYNEQFF. The CDR3 DNA sequence: TGTGCCAGCACCCTCAGGACTAGCGGAAAATATTACAATGAGCAGTTCTTC.

Only one count was recorded for this clonotype. In DNA form, the CDR3 reads TGTGCCAGCAGTTCGGAAGGACCGACAGGGGACCACCCCCAGCATTTT. Its protein product is CASSSEGPTGDHPQHF. The chain has TRBV6-5 and TRBJ1-5; 8 bases are a match to TRBD1. With V trimmed by 4 bases and J by 10 bases, 15 bases remained unmatched. Germline V lookup: CDR1 MNHEY, CDR2 SVGAGI. The CDR3 runs to 16 residues.